Each of the 19 T cell receptor beta chains below was sequenced from the same sample in a study of T-cell reconstitution after alpha-beta-depleted transplantation in children (dated by TCRdb to the mid-2010s). Library preparation was by PCR. Sequencing relied on an Illumina HiSeq 2500. To normalize quantification of the TCRbeta repertoire, the TCR libraries were built with molecular barcoding that relied on unique molecular identifiers. The public reads were reanalyzed by TCRdb: fastp trimming at Q25, MiXCR alignment, in-frame beta chains only. CDR3 protein sequences are deduplicated, and each keeps its most common genes and DNA. The sample table holds some 350,000 distinct CDR3 sequences, of which about 9.4% were seen once. 2% to 3% of the sample is held by the ten biggest clonotypes. This specimen consisted of PBMCs from the stem cell graft donor, obtained from the stem cell graft. Receptor source: a human donor who donated a stem cell graft to a child with acute lymphoblastic leukemia.

This clonotype was observed a few times. The genes are TRBV7-9 and TRBJ2-7; no clear D. V lost 3 bases, J lost 1 base, and 10 bases lay in between. The CDR3 has 14 residues. CDR1 and CDR2 from the germline V gene are SEHNR and FQNEAQ (reference sequence). The CDR3 sequence is CASSLAVRSYEQYF. The CDR3 DNA reads as TGTGCCAGCAGCTTGGCAGTGAGATCCTACGAGCAGTACTTC.

The table lists this clonotype with a few counts. The chain carries TRBV27 and TRBJ2-5; TRBD2 agrees at 10 bases. The CDR3 extends over 19 amino acids. With 2 bases clipped from V and 7 bases from J, the junction kept 19 bases outside the gene matches. The germline CDR1 and CDR2 sequences are MNHEY and SMNVEV (reference sequence). CDR3 in amino acids: CASSLLKSSSGSLMGTQYF. CDR3 DNA sequence: TGTGCCAGCAGTTTACTAAAGTCCTCTAGCGGGAGCCTTATGGGGACCCAGTACTTC.

CDR3 sequence: CASRIAGGNEQFF. DNA of the CDR3: TGTGCCAGCAGGATAGCGGGAGGCAATGAGCAGTTCTTC. The rearrangement uses TRBV12-3 or TRBV12-4 and TRBJ2-1, with 10 nucleotides matching TRBD2. The V segment lost 6 bases and the J segment 6 bases; nucleotides outside the gene matches: 2. This CDR3 is 13 amino acids long.

This clonotype was found a few times. J is TRBJ2-7 and V is TRBV27; TRBD2 aligns across 7 bases. The CDR3 length is 15 residues. Trimming took 5 bases from V and 0 from J; bases not matched to a gene: 7. The germline gives CDR1 MNHEY, CDR2 SMNVEV (reference sequence). The CDR3 loop reads CASSPGAGLSYEQYF. The CDR3 DNA follows: TGTGCCAGCAGTCCTGGAGCGGGACTCTCCTACGAGCAGTACTTC.

CDR3 residues: CASSQDTLAGSASTDTQYF. The CDR3 DNA is TGCGCCAGCAGCCAAGATACACTAGCGGGGAGTGCTAGCACAGATACGCAGTATTTT. V and J are TRBV4-3 and TRBJ2-3, with TRBD2 matching over 10 bases. The V gene end was trimmed by 0 bases and the J gene end by 0 bases; junction bases not matched to a gene: 9. Germline V lookup: CDR1 LGHNA, CDR2 YSLEER. The CDR3 contains 19 residues.

The rearrangement joins TRBV27 to TRBJ2-1; D perhaps matches TRBD1 (6 bases). V was cut by 6 bases and J by 9 bases, with 15 bases left in between. CDR1 and CDR2 from the germline V gene are MNHEY and SMNVEV (reference sequence). The CDR3 has 13 amino acids. The CDR3: CASSRRDTREQFF. The DNA for the CDR3 is TGTGCCAGCAGCCGCCGGGACACCCGTGAGCAGTTCTTC.

The table lists this clonotype with many counts. The rearrangement uses TRBV12-3 or TRBV12-4 and TRBJ1-4; a possible D gene is TRBD1 (5 bases). The CDR3 length is 14 residues. The V gene lost 6 bases and the J gene lost 3 bases, with 11 bases spanning the gap. For the CDR3, the DNA is TGTGCCAGCAGGAGGGGTGAGGCTAATGAAAAACTGTTTTTT. It encodes CASRRGEANEKLFF.

The rearrangement joins TRBV4-3 to TRBJ1-5; 8 bases map to TRBD1. The germline gives CDR1 LGHNA, CDR2 YSLEER. After removal of 0 bases from V and 4 bases from J, the junction contained 2 bases not matched to a gene. This CDR3 has 15 amino acids. The DNA of the CDR3 is TGCGCCAGCAGCCAAGACCGGACAGGGAATCAGCCCCAGCATTTT. Amino acid sequence: CASSQDRTGNQPQHF.

This clonotype has only a few counts. CDR3 region: CASSLYSGANEQFF. The CDR3 region has the DNA TGCGCCAGCAGCTTGTATTCTGGGGCCAATGAGCAGTTCTTC. The chain combines TRBV5-1 with TRBJ2-1, with D perhaps matching TRBD1 (5 bases). CDR3 length: 14 amino acids. The germline gives CDR1 SGHRS, CDR2 YFSETQ. V was shortened by 1 base and J by 6 bases, with 11 bases between the two germline ends.

V is TRBV5-4 and J is TRBJ2-3; D perhaps matches TRBD1 (6 bases). The CDR3 spans 13 residues. V was clipped by 4 bases and J by 4 bases, with 10 bases between them. Looked up from germline, CDR1 is SGHNT and CDR2 is YYREEE (reference sequence). DNA for the CDR3: TGTGCCAGCAGCCTAAGGGGGTCAGATACGCAGTATTTT. This codes for CASSLRGSDTQYF.

The chain has TRBV20-1 and TRBJ2-3; the match to TRBD2 covers 14 bases. This CDR3 is 13 amino acids long. CDR1 and CDR2 (germline): DFQATT, SNEGSKA (reference sequence). Trimming at V came to 5 bases and at J to 6 bases, leaving 1 base not matched to a gene. The CDR3 DNA reads TGCAGTGCTCGACTAGCGGGAGGGGATACGCAGTATTTT. This encodes CSARLAGGDTQYF.

The sample holds a few counts of this clonotype. The rearrangement links TRBV3-1 to TRBJ2-5; D not certain. Between the trimmed V and J ends, which lost 3 bases and 5 bases, there was a span of 13 bases. Germline V gives CDR1 LGHDT, CDR2 YNNKEL (reference sequence). The CDR3 has 14 residues. The CDR3 DNA follows: TGTGCCAGCAGCCAGGGAAGCGATCGGGAGACCCAGTACTTC. Its protein is CASSQGSDRETQYF.

The V gene is TRBV27, the J gene TRBJ2-5; D might be TRBD2 (5 bases). The ends were cut back, 5 bases at V and 5 bases at J, with 15 bases in the middle. Germline V lookup: CDR1 MNHEY, CDR2 SMNVEV (reference sequence). CDR3 length: 14 residues. The CDR3 DNA is TGTGCCAGCAGTCCCGGCCCGGGGTGGGAGACCCAGTACTTC. Amino acids: CASSPGPGWETQYF.

The chain combines TRBV9 with TRBJ2-3, with 7 bases fitting TRBD2. The V gene's germline CDR1 is SGDLS and CDR2 YYNGEE. This CDR3 is 14 amino acids long. Trimming removed 5 bases from V and 3 bases from J; junction bases left unmatched: 6. The CDR3 DNA follows: TGTGCCAGCAGTGACCCGGGGGGAACAGATACGCAGTATTTT. This translates into CASSDPGGTDTQYF.

This clonotype has ten or more counts. The chain links TRBV5-1 to TRBJ2-2; tentatively, D is TRBD2 (5 bases). V dropped 0 bases and J dropped 5 bases, with 11 bases sitting between them. This CDR3 region has 15 residues. The germline gives CDR1 SGHRS, CDR2 YFSETQ. The DNA for the CDR3 is TGCGCCAGCAGCTTGGGTTGGGGAGATACCGGGGAGCTGTTTTTT. It codes for CASSLGWGDTGELFF.

This chain joins TRBV20-1 and TRBJ2-1; TRBD2 matches at 13 bases. Germline loops: CDR1 DFQATT, CDR2 SNEGSKA (reference sequence). CDR3 length: 15 residues. The ends lost 6 bases at V and 7 bases at J; junction bases unmatched: 9. The CDR3 region has the DNA TGCAGTGCCGAAGGACTAGCGGGAGCAGCAAATGAGCAGTTCTTC. Its protein is CSAEGLAGAANEQFF.

V and J are TRBV9 and TRBJ2-5, with D tentatively TRBD2 (6 bases). This CDR3 has 15 amino acids. Germline V gives CDR1 SGDLS, CDR2 YYNGEE. Trimming stripped 0 bases from V and 3 bases from J, with 12 bases between. CDR3 protein: CASSVGDGGKETQYF. The CDR3 DNA reads as TGTGCCAGCAGCGTAGGGGACGGGGGAAAAGAGACCCAGTACTTC.

CDR3 bases: TGTGCCAGCAGTAGCGGGACTAGCGATCAAGAGACCCAGTACTTC. Translated: CASSSGTSDQETQYF. The chain has TRBV6-2 or TRBV6-3 and TRBJ2-5; 10 bases are a match to TRBD2. CDR3 length equals 15 residues. CDR1 MNHEY and CDR2 SVGEGT come from the germline V gene. V trimming: 5 bases; J trimming: 2 bases; junction bases outside the gene matches: 5.

The chain uses TRBV3-1 and TRBJ2-7; unclear D gene. Germline CDR1 reads LGHDT; CDR2 reads YNNKEL (reference sequence). The CDR3 runs to 15 residues. The V and J ends lost 2 bases and 0 bases respectively, with 11 bases between them. In DNA form, the CDR3 reads TGTGCCAGCAGCCAAAGGGAAGCTAGCTCCTACGAGCAGTACTTC. Translating it yields CASSQREASSYEQYF.